These T cell receptor beta chains were read from a single sample in a study of immune evolution from preneoplasia to lung adenocarcinoma. Libraries were prepared by immunoSEQ multiplex PCR; TCRdb keeps only in-frame clonotypes and omits some of them. The sample gives around 16,000 clones, 86% of which show up once; 2.5% to 3% is in the top ten. Sequencing was performed on FFPE invasive lung adenocarcinoma tissue. The receptor source for this set is a person aged 70 to 85 with invasive lung adenocarcinoma. Each CDR3 is given with its conserved first and last residue. D genes are given only for firm matches. Clone size, where shown, is once, few, many, or a class for clones that have expanded.

j_call	d_call	clone_size	v_call	cdr3_nt	cdr3_aa
TRBJ1-1	TRBD1	-	TRBV11-1	TGTGCCAGCAGAAGGGACAGGGTGAACACTGAAGCTTTCTTT	CASRRDRVNTEAFF
TRBJ1-5	-	-	TRBV2	TGTGCCAGCAGTGGAAGAGGGGGTAGCAATCAGCCCCAGCATTTT	CASSGRGGSNQPQHF
TRBJ2-5	-	-	TRBV5-5	TGTGCCAGCATCGGCCCAGAGACCCAGTACTTC	CASIGPETQYF
TRBJ2-7	TRBD2	-	TRBV9	TGTGCCAGCAGCCCAGGTCTAGCGGGGGGGCGCGAGCAGTACTTC	CASSPGLAGGREQYF
TRBJ1-4	-	-	TRBV30	TGTGCCCTGGTCCCGAGCAATGAAAAACTGTTTTTT	CALVPSNEKLFF
TRBJ2-7	TRBD2	-	TRBV5-4	TGTGCCAGCAGCTTTGGGACTAGCGGGGGCTGGGGGTACGAGCAGTACTTC	CASSFGTSGGWGYEQYF
TRBJ2-7	-	-	TRBV2	TGTGCCAGCAGAGTGGACAGCGGCTACGAGCAGTACTTC	CASRVDSGYEQYF
TRBJ1-2	TRBD1	-	TRBV28	TGTGCCAGCAGAGATGCAGGGGGCAACTATGGCTACACCTTC	CASRDAGGNYGYTF
TRBJ2-7	-	-	TRBV18	TGTGCCAGCTCACCGGACCCAGGGATGAGGGAGCAGTACTTC	CASSPDPGMREQYF
TRBJ1-5	TRBD1	-	TRBV18	TGTGCCAGCTCACAGGGACAGGCCCTTGTAAGCAATCAGTCCCAGCATTTT	CASSQGQALVSNQSQHF
TRBJ1-3	TRBD1	-	TRBV28	TGTGCCTGGGACAGGGGGACGGGAGGAAACACCATATATTTT	CAWDRGTGGNTIYF
TRBJ2-2	-	-	TRBV2	TGTGCCAGCAGTGGGATGGGGCTTGGGGAGCTGTTTTTT	CASSGMGLGELFF
TRBJ1-5	TRBD1	-	TRBV28	TGTGCCAGCAGTTTATTCCGGGACAGCAACAATCAGCCCCAGCATTTT	CASSLFRDSNNQPQHF
TRBJ2-7	-	-	TRBV6-6	TGTGCCAGCAGTTACCGTATCTGGCAGGGGACCTACGAGCAGTACTTC	CASSYRIWQGTYEQYF
TRBJ1-1	-	-	TRBV5-1	TGCGCCAGCAGCTTGGACAGACAGAACACTGAAGCTTTCTTT	CASSLDRQNTEAFF
TRBJ1-1	-	-	TRBV7-2	TGTGCCAGCAGCCAACCCTACAGGGCCACTGAAGCTTTCTTT	CASSQPYRATEAFF
TRBJ1-1	-	-	TRBV28	TGTGCCAGCTTCGGGGGGGAGGAAGCTTTCTTT	CASFGGEEAFF
TRBJ1-5	TRBD1	-	TRBV6-5	TGTGCCAGCAGTCGGCAGGGGGGGGCGGCTCAGCCCCAGCATTTT	CASSRQGGAAQPQHF
TRBJ2-3	TRBD2	-	TRBV28	TGTGCCATAGGGACTAGCGGGTGGGATACGCAGTATTTT	CAIGTSGWDTQYF
TRBJ2-7	-	-	TRBV28	TGTGCCAGCACCCCCATAGGACAGAAGGGCTACGAGCAGTACTTC	CASTPIGQKGYEQYF
TRBJ2-7	-	-	TRBV10-3	TGTGCCATCAGTGAGGAGGGGACGTATGACGAGCAGTACTTC	CAISEEGTYDEQYF
TRBJ1-1	-	once	TRBV20-1	TGCAGGGGGGACACGAACACTGAAGCTTTCTTT	CRGDTNTEAFF
TRBJ2-7	-	-	TRBV7-2	TGTGCCAGCAGCTTAGTGTACGAGCAGTACTTC	CASSLVYEQYF
TRBJ2-7	TRBD2	once	TRBV6-1	TGTGCCAGCAGTGGACAACACGGACTAGCGGGTGAGCAGTACTTC	CASSGQHGLAGEQYF
TRBJ2-5	-	-	TRBV7-2	TGTGCCAGCAGCCTAGGGGGCGCGGGGTTGGGGGAGACCCAGTACTTC	CASSLGGAGLGETQYF
TRBJ2-1	-	-	TRBV18	TGTGCCAGCTCACCGAGCCCCCTCGTGGGGGACCCCTACAATGAGCAGTTCTTC	CASSPSPLVGDPYNEQFF
TRBJ2-3	-	-	TRBV6-5	TGTGCCAGCAGTTACGCAAGCCGTGGAGATACGCAGTATTTT	CASSYASRGDTQYF
TRBJ2-7	TRBD2	-	TRBV30	TGTGCCTGGAGTGAACTAGCGGGGGGGTCACGCCACGAGCAGTACTTC	CAWSELAGGSRHEQYF
TRBJ2-5	-	-	TRBV7-9	TGTGCCAGCAGCTACGGGGGAGAGACCCAGTACTTC	CASSYGGETQYF
TRBJ2-2	TRBD2	once	TRBV9	TGTGCCAGCAGCGTAGGGGAGGGCAGCGCGAACACCGGGGAGCTGTTTTTT	CASSVGEGSANTGELFF
TRBJ1-1	TRBD1	-	TRBV9	TGTGCCAGCAGCGCATTGACAGGGCTTGTGGGCACTGAAGCTTTCTTT	CASSALTGLVGTEAFF
TRBJ2-3	TRBD2	-	TRBV13	TGTGCCAGCAGCTTAGAGCGGCTAGCGGTGGCAGATACGCAGTATTTT	CASSLERLAVADTQYF
TRBJ2-3	TRBD2	-	TRBV30	TGTGCCTGGAGTGCAGCGGGGGGGACAGATACGCAGTATTTT	CAWSAAGGTDTQYF
TRBJ2-7	-	few	TRBV5-6	TGTGCCAGCAGCCGGCCGGGCTACCCCTACGAGCAGTACTTC	CASSRPGYPYEQYF
TRBJ1-5	-	few	TRBV19	TGTGCCAGTAGTATCGAGGGGGGCAATCAGCCCCAGCATTTT	CASSIEGGNQPQHF
TRBJ1-1	-	-	TRBV9	TGTGCCAGCAGCGTAGATGTAGGGAGGTACACTGAAGCTTTCTTT	CASSVDVGRYTEAFF
TRBJ1-5	-	-	TRBV18	TGTGCCAGCTCAGGAGTGGGGGGGCCCCAGCATTTT	CASSGVGGPQHF
TRBJ1-2	-	-	TRBV19	TGTGCCAGTAGTCCAGGGTATGGCTACACCTTC	CASSPGYGYTF
TRBJ2-3	-	-	TRBV6-6	TGTGCCAGCAGGAACACAGATACGCAGTATTTT	CASRNTDTQYF
TRBJ2-3	-	-	TRBV11-1	TGTGCCAGCAGCTTACTAGATTCTGGCACAGATACGCAGTATTTT	CASSLLDSGTDTQYF
TRBJ1-1	-	-	TRBV25-1	TGTGCCAGCAGTGAATGGGGAGGGAGGGACACTGAAGCTTTCTTT	CASSEWGGRDTEAFF
TRBJ1-2	-	-	TRBV27	TGTGCCAGCAGTTTATCAGCGGCTTTCGGCTATGGCTACACCTTC	CASSLSAAFGYGYTF
TRBJ1-1	-	-	TRBV29-1	TGCAGCGTTGAAGAGAGGGGCGGATCGTTCACTGAAGCTTTCTTT	CSVEERGGSFTEAFF
TRBJ2-7	TRBD2	-	TRBV28	TGTGCCAGCAGTTCTGTACTAGCGGGAGTAGGCGAGCAGTACTTC	CASSSVLAGVGEQYF
TRBJ1-5	-	few	TRBV7-8	TGTGCCAGCAGCTCAACGGACGCGAGCAATCAGCCCCAGCATTTT	CASSSTDASNQPQHF
TRBJ2-2	-	-	TRBV4-1	TGCGCCAGCAGCTCGCTTCGGTGGACCGGGGAGCTGTTTTTT	CASSSLRWTGELFF
TRBJ2-3	-	-	TRBV2	TGTGCCAGCAGTCCCAGGGGATATACGCAGTATTTT	CASSPRGYTQYF
TRBJ2-3	TRBD2	-	TRBV11-2	TGTGCCAGCAGCTTAGAGAGCGGGAGGCCCTATTACTCTAGCACAGATACGCAGTATTTT	CASSLESGRPYYSSTDTQYF
TRBJ2-3	-	-	TRBV27	TGTGCCAGCAGTTTATCGGCTACAGGAAGGAGGACAGATACGCAGTATTTT	CASSLSATGRRTDTQYF
TRBJ2-3	TRBD2	-	TRBV2	TGTGCCAGCAGGCCCGGGACTAGCCGCACAGATACGCAGTATTTT	CASRPGTSRTDTQYF
TRBJ2-7	TRBD1	-	TRBV5-1	TGCGCCAGCAGCCCGGTGGGACAGGGGGCTGGTTACGAGCAGTACTTC	CASSPVGQGAGYEQYF
TRBJ2-3	-	-	TRBV6-1	TGTGCCAGCAGCACGGGAGGCACAGATACGCAGTATTTT	CASSTGGTDTQYF
TRBJ2-5	-	-	TRBV21-1	TGTGCCAGCACATGTCTGGATAGCGGGGGGGGTCAAGAGACCCAGTACTTC	CASTCLDSGGGQETQYF
TRBJ1-5	-	-	TRBV29-1	TGCAGCGTTGCGGGGGAGATCAATCAGCCCCAGCATTTT	CSVAGEINQPQHF
TRBJ1-4	-	few	TRBV9	TGTGCCAGCAGCGCGACGGTGGGGGGGAGTGAAAAACTGTTTTTT	CASSATVGGSEKLFF